These 24 T cell receptor beta chains came from one sample sequenced in a study of blood T cell repertoires in COVID-19. Clones were read by immunoSEQ multiplex PCR, and TCRdb kept only the in-frame ones, dropping some. Among about 130,000 clones listed, about 86% were seen once. Sequenced input: peripheral blood. Receptors were obtained from a woman older than 75 with acute or convalescent COVID-19.

The chain employs TRBV7-3 and TRBJ2-7; D is perhaps TRBD2 (7 bases). Germline V CDR1 and CDR2: SGHTA, FQGTGA. The CDR3 extends over 14 amino acids. V was pared by 5 bases and J by 6 bases, with 17 bases between. The CDR3 sequence is CASSPTGGPLEQYF. CDR3 nucleotides: TGTGCCAGCAGCCCCACCGGGGGGCCTCTCGAGCAGTACTTC.

This clone was counted a single time. This chain uses TRBV5-1 with TRBJ1-5; D is undetermined. V was clipped by 0 bases and J by 6 bases, with 10 bases between them. Germline V gene data show CDR1 as SGHRS and CDR2 as YFSETQ. The CDR3 spans 14 residues. The CDR3 DNA is TGCGCCAGCAGCTTGGACTTCTTCGGTCAGCCCCAGCATTTT. This sequence encodes CASSLDFFGQPQHF.

This clone came up a few times. The CDR3 here is CASSKWAPDGYTF. The CDR3 DNA sequence: TGTGCCAGCAGCAAATGGGCCCCTGATGGCTACACCTTC. The rearrangement uses TRBV21-1 and TRBJ1-2; TRBD1 is the table's D call, not checked against the DNA. TRBV21-1 is marked as a pseudogene. This CDR3 spans 13 amino acids.

This chain uses TRBV10-1 with TRBJ2-7, with TRBD1 as a possible D gene (6 bases). Per germline, CDR1 WNHNN and CDR2 SYGVQD (reference sequence). The CDR3 contains 15 residues. Trimming shortened V by 4 bases and J by 4 bases, and 17 bases separated the two germline ends. CDR3 sequence: CASSVSATGRYEQYF. The CDR3 bases are TGCGCCAGCAGTGTATCGGCGACAGGACGATACGAGCAGTACTTC.

The chain links TRBV5-4 to TRBJ2-4; 13 nucleotides line up with TRBD2. The germline V gene has CDR1 SGHNT and CDR2 YYREEE (reference sequence). The CDR3 contains 18 residues. The V gene end was trimmed by 4 bases and the J gene end by 1 base; junction bases not matched to a gene: 8. DNA of the CDR3: TGTGCCAGCAGCGTGGGGACTAGCGGGGTTCGTGCCAAAAACATTCAGTACTTC. It is translated as CASSVGTSGVRAKNIQYF.

This sequence joins TRBV9 and TRBJ2-5, with D perhaps TRBD2 (5 bases). Between the trimmed V and J ends, which lost 2 bases and 7 bases, there was a span of 12 bases. Germline V CDR1 and CDR2: SGDLS, YYNGEE. CDR3 length: 13 amino acids. CDR3 region: CASSVYSGGTQYF. As DNA, the CDR3 is TGTGCCAGCAGCGTGTACTCAGGAGGGACCCAGTACTTC.

Regarding this clone: The same CDR3 arises from other DNA sequences in this sample as well. This chain connects TRBV5-4 to TRBJ1-2; D gene unclear. The CDR3 spans 13 residues. V lost 3 bases to trimming and J lost 1 base, with 7 bases between them. The germline V gene has CDR1 SGHNT and CDR2 YYREEE (reference sequence). CDR3 coding DNA: TGTGCCAGCAGCTCGGGTGGTAACTATGGCTACACCTTC. Translating gives CASSSGGNYGYTF.

This clone showed up just once. CDR3 DNA: TGTGCCAGCAGCGTAGCGGACAAGGGGGACAATGAGCAGTTCTTC. It encodes CASSVADKGDNEQFF. V and J are TRBV9 and TRBJ2-1, with TRBD1 as a possible D gene (6 bases). The V end lost 0 bases, the J end lost 5 bases, and 12 bases lay between the germline ends. This CDR3 spans 15 amino acids. From germline, CDR1 is SGDLS and CDR2 YYNGEE.

The chain uses TRBV18 and TRBJ2-1; 9 nucleotides match TRBD1. CDR1 is KGHSH and CDR2 is LQKENI in the germline V gene. This CDR3 comprises 15 residues. The V gene end was trimmed by 1 base and the J gene end by 8 bases; junction bases not matched to a gene: 6. The CDR3 DNA reads as TGTGCCAGCTCACCACAGGGACAGGGAGAAGATGAGCAGTTCTTC. It specifies CASSPQGQGEDEQFF.

The V and J genes are TRBV5-1 and TRBJ2-5; 11 nucleotides agree with TRBD2. Germline V gene lookup returns CDR1 SGHRS and CDR2 YFSETQ. Unmatched junction bases numbered 12, after V lost 3 bases and J lost 5 bases. This CDR3 contains 17 residues. The CDR3 loop reads CASSWGASGGRRETQYF. In DNA, the CDR3 is TGCGCCAGCAGCTGGGGTGCTAGCGGGGGGCGGAGGGAGACCCAGTACTTC.

V and J are TRBV19 and TRBJ2-2, with D possibly TRBD1 on 6 matching bases. Germline loops: CDR1 LNHDA, CDR2 SQIVND (reference sequence). The ends were cut back, 7 bases at V and 0 bases at J, with 12 bases in the middle. The CDR3 loop spans 15 amino acids. Here the CDR3 DNA reads TGTGCCAGTAAGGTACAGGGCACGAACACCGGGGAGCTGTTTTTT. Amino acid sequence: CASKVQGTNTGELFF.

The CDR3: CASSIWGGTGRTDTQYF. CDR3 nucleotides: TGTGCCAGTAGTATATGGGGTGGAACAGGCCGCACAGATACGCAGTATTTT. This rearrangement joins TRBV19 to TRBJ2-3, with a tentative D call TRBD1 (5 bases). Trimming cost V 2 bases and J 1 base, with 16 bases left between them. This CDR3 is built from 17 residues. Germline V gene sequence: CDR1 LNHDA, CDR2 SQIVND (reference sequence).

J is TRBJ2-5 and V is TRBV4-3; no firm D call. The ends were cut back, 2 bases at V and 5 bases at J, with 12 bases in the middle. This CDR3 region has 14 residues. CDR1 and CDR2 from the germline V gene are LGHNA and YSLEER. The CDR3 DNA follows: TGCGCCAGCAGCCAAACTGAGTTTCGGGAGACCCAGTACTTC. Translated, it gives CASSQTEFRETQYF.

The rearrangement joins TRBV4-3 to TRBJ2-3; D is undetermined. The V and J ends lost 6 bases and 0 bases respectively, with 13 bases between them. Germline CDR1 reads LGHNA; CDR2 reads YSLEER. There are 15 residues in the CDR3. CDR3 sequence (DNA): TGCGCCAGCAGTCCTACAGAAATCAGCACAGATACGCAGTATTTT. The encoded protein is CASSPTEISTDTQYF.

This chain links TRBV11-3 with TRBJ2-3, with unresolved D. Germline CDR1 is SGHNT and CDR2 is YENEEA. V was cut by 2 bases and J by 4 bases, with 7 bases left in between. CDR3 length: 13 amino acids. CDR3 DNA sequence: TGTGCCAGCAGCTTATCAGGTTCAGATACGCAGTATTTT. Encoded protein: CASSLSGSDTQYF.

This clone has more than one count but fewer than ten. This CDR3 is CASSHHPGLAEYQETQYF. For the CDR3, the DNA is TGTGCCAGCAGCCATCACCCGGGACTAGCGGAGTACCAAGAGACCCAGTACTTC. The genes are TRBV14 and TRBJ2-5, with 11 bases that match TRBD2. After removal of 3 bases from V and 0 bases from J, the junction contained 9 bases not matched to a gene. Germline V gene sequence: CDR1 SGHDN, CDR2 FVKESK. The CDR3 is made up of 18 amino acids.

The chain has TRBV7-2 and TRBJ2-5; 8 bases are shared with TRBD1. The V gene end was trimmed by 3 bases and the J gene end by 13 bases; junction bases not matched to a gene: 7. Per the germline V gene, CDR1 is SGHTA and CDR2 is FQGNSA. The CDR3 loop spans 12 amino acids. DNA of the CDR3: TGTGCCAGCAGCTTCAACAGGGGGGCCCCGTACTTC. This gives the protein CASSFNRGAPYF.

The rearrangement links TRBV5-4 to TRBJ2-3, with 7 bases fitting TRBD1. Germline V gene data show CDR1 as SGHNT and CDR2 as YYREEE (reference sequence). The length of the CDR3 is 14 residues. Trimming at V came to 4 bases and at J to 1 base, leaving 3 bases not matched to a gene. The CDR3, as DNA: TGTGCCAGCAGCCGGGACAGACGCACAGATACGCAGTATTTT. Protein: CASSRDRRTDTQYF.

This clone is a singleton in its sample. The chain employs TRBV5-1 and TRBJ1-1; perhaps TRBD1 as D (5 bases). V was clipped by 4 bases and J by 5 bases, with 15 bases between them. Germline V gene lookup returns CDR1 SGHRS and CDR2 YFSETQ. This CDR3 has 14 amino acids. In DNA form, the CDR3 reads TGCGCCAGCAGCCTCCGGACTCGGGGGACTGAAGCTTTCTTT. Translating it yields CASSLRTRGTEAFF. Using reference TRBV5-1 and TRBJ1-1 for the parts outside the CDR3, the full variable domain is KAGVTQTPRYLIKTRGQQVTLSCSPISGHRSVSWYQQTPGQGLQFLFEYFSETQRNKGNFPGRFSGRQFSNSRSEMNVSTLELGDSALYLCASSLRTRGTEAFFGQGTRLTVV.

This rearrangement joins TRBV2 to TRBJ1-1, with D perhaps matching TRBD1 (6 bases). The CDR3 runs to 13 residues. Germline V lookup: CDR1 SNHLY, CDR2 FYNNEI. V lost 6 bases and J lost 4, with 12 bases in between. In nucleotides, the CDR3 is TGTGCCAGCAGAGTAGGGGGTAGCACTGAAGCTTTCTTT. Protein: CASRVGGSTEAFF.

The gene calls are TRBV5-4 and TRBJ1-4, with 9 positions matching TRBD1. Germline lookup yields CDR1 SGHNT and CDR2 YYREEE (reference sequence). The V and J ends lost 2 bases and 7 bases, in that order; junction bases with no gene match: 9. The CDR3 extends over 16 amino acids. The CDR3 is CASSLLPGQGGEKLFF. CDR3 nucleotides: TGTGCCAGCAGCTTACTACCGGGACAGGGCGGTGAAAAACTGTTTTTT.

The sample holds many counts of this clone. V is TRBV7-9 and J is TRBJ2-5, with a tentative D call TRBD1 (6 bases). CDR1 is SEHNR, CDR2 FQNEAQ, per germline (reference sequence). The CDR3 spans 15 residues. V lost 5 bases to trimming and J lost 5 bases, with 18 bases between them. The CDR3 here is CASSRIQGPEETQYF. CDR3 nucleotide sequence: TGTGCCAGCAGCCGTATACAGGGCCCCGAGGAGACCCAGTACTTC.

This clone has only one observation. This chain connects TRBV6-5 to TRBJ2-1; TRBD2 might be the D (6 bases). The V end lost 6 bases, the J end lost 10 bases, and 22 bases lay between the germline ends. Germline V gives CDR1 MNHEY, CDR2 SVGAGI. This CDR3 is 15 amino acids long. In DNA form, the CDR3 reads TGTGCCAGCAGGCACAATCAGGGCCGAGGAGGGGAGCAGTTCTTC. It translates to CASRHNQGRGGEQFF.

The chain recombines TRBV5-1 with TRBJ1-3; no firm D call. This CDR3 is built from 15 residues. Germline-derived CDR1 and CDR2 are SGHRS and YFSETQ. Trimming cost V 4 bases and J 2 bases, with 13 bases left between them. The CDR3 region has the DNA TGCGCCAGCAGCCCCCTAGCACGGCCTGGAAACACCATATATTTT. Its translation is CASSPLARPGNTIYF.